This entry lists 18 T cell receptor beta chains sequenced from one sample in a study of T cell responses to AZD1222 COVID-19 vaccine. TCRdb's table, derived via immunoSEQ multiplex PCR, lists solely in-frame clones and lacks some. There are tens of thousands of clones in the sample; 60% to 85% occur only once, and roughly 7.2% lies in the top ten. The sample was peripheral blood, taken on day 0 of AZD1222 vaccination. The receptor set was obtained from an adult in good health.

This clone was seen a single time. CDR3 amino acids: CSGELNTEAFF. Here the CDR3 DNA reads TGCAGTGGAGAGTTGAACACTGAAGCTTTCTTT. The rearrangement joins TRBV20-1 to TRBJ1-1; D not resolved. The CDR3 sequence is 11 residues long. Germline V CDR1 and CDR2: DFQATT, SNEGSKA (reference sequence). The ends were cut back, 7 bases at V and 0 bases at J, with 6 bases in the middle.

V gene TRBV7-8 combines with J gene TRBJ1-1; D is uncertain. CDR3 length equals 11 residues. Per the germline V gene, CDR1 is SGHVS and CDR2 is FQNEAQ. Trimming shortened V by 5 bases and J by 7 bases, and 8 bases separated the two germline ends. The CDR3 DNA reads TGTGCCAGCAGCCGCGAAGTTGAAGCTTTCTTT. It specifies CASSREVEAFF.

The chain's CDR3 is CASSLPHQPQHF. CDR3 nucleotides: TGTGCCAGCAGTCTCCCACATCAGCCCCAGCATTTT. The J gene is TRBJ1-5, the V gene TRBV6-2 or TRBV6-3; D gene uncertain. V gave up 5 bases and J gave up 5 bases, with 7 bases separating them. Germline-derived CDR1 and CDR2 are MNHEY and SVGEGT. The CDR3 totals 12 residues.

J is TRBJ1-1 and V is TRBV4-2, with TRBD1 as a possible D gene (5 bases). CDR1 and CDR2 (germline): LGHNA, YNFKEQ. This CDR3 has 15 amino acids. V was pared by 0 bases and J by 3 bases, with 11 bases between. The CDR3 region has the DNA TGTGCCAGCAGCCAAGATTGGGACCTCGACACTGAAGCTTTCTTT. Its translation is CASSQDWDLDTEAFF.

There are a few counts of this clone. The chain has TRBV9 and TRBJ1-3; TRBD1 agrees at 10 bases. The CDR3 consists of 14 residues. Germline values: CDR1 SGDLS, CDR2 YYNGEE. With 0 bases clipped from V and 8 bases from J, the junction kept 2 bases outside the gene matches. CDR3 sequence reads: CASSVGTGGYTIYF. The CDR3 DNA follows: TGTGCCAGCAGCGTAGGGACAGGGGGTTACACCATATATTTT.

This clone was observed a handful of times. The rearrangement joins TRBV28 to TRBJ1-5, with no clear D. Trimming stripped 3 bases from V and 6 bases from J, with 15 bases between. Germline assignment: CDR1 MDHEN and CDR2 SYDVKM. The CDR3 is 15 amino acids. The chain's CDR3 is CASSFSEVPPQPQHF. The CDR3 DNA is TGTGCCAGCAGTTTTTCGGAGGTTCCTCCTCAGCCCCAGCATTTT. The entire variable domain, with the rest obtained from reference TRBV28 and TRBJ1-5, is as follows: DVKVTQSSRYLVKRTGEKVFLECVQDMDHENMFWYRQDPGLGLRLIYFSYDVKMKEKGDIPEGYSVSREKKERFSLILESASTNQTSMYLCASSFSEVPPQPQHFGDGTRLSIL.

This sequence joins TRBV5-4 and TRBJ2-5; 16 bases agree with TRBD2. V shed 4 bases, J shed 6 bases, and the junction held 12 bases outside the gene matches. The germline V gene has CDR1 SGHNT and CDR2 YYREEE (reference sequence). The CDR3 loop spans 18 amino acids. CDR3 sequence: CASSVPGTSGGAGKTQYF. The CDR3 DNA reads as TGTGCCAGCAGCGTCCCCGGGACTAGCGGGGGGGCCGGGAAGACCCAGTACTTC.

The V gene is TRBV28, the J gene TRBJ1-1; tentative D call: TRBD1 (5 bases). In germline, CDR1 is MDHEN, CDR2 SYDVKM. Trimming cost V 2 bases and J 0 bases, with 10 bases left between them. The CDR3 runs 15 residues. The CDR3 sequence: CASSLTTVMNTEAFF. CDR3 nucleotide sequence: TGTGCCAGCAGTTTAACGACAGTTATGAACACTGAAGCTTTCTTT.

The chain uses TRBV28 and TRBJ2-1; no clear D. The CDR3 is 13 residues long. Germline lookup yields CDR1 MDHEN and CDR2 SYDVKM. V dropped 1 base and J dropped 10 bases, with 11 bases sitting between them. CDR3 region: CASSLSQVGEQFF. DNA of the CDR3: TGTGCCAGCAGTTTATCGCAAGTCGGGGAGCAGTTCTTC. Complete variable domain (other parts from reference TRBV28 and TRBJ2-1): DVKVTQSSRYLVKRTGEKVFLECVQDMDHENMFWYRQDPGLGLRLIYFSYDVKMKEKGDIPEGYSVSREKKERFSLILESASTNQTSMYLCASSLSQVGEQFFGPGTRLTVL.

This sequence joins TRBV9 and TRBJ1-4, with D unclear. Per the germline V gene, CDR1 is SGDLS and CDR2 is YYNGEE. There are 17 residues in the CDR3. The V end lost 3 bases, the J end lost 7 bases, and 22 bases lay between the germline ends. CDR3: CASSGAGGGVRGEKLFF. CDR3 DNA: TGTGCCAGCAGCGGCGCCGGAGGTGGGGTCCGAGGTGAAAAACTGTTTTTT.

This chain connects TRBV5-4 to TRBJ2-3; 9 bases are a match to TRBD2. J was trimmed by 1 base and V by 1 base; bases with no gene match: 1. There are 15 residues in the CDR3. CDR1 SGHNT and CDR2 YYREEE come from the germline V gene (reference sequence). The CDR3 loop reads CASSLRTSGTDTQYF. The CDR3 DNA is TGTGCCAGCAGCTTGAGGACTAGCGGCACAGATACGCAGTATTTT. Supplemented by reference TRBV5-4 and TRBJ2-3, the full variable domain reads ETGVTQSPTHLIKTRGQQVTLRCSSQSGHNTVSWYQQALGQGPQFIFQYYREEENGRGNFPPRFSGLQFPNYSSELNVNALELDDSALYLCASSLRTSGTDTQYFGPGTRLTVL.

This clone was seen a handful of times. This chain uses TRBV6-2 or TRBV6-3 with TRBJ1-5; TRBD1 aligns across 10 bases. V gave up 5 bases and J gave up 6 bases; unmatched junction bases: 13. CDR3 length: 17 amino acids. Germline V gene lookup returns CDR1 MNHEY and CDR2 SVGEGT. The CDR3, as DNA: TGTGCCAGCAGTGGAAGGCCGGACAGGGGGAATAGTCAGCCCCAGCATTTT. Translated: CASSGRPDRGNSQPQHF.

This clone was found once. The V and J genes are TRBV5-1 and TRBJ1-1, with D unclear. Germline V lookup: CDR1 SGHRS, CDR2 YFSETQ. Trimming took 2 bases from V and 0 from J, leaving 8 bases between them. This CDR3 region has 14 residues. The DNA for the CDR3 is TGCGCCAGCAGCTTCGAGGGCATGAACACTGAAGCTTTCTTT. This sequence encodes CASSFEGMNTEAFF.

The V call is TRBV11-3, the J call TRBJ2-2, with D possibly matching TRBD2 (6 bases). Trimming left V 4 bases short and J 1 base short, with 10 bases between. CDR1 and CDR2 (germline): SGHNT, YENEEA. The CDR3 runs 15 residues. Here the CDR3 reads CASSSGTGNTGELFF. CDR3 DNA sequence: TGTGCCAGCAGCTCGGGGACTGGGAACACCGGGGAGCTGTTTTTT.

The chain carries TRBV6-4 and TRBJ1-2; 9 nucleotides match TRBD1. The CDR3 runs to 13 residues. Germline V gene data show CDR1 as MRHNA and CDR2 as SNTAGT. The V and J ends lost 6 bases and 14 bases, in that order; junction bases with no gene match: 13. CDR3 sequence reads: CASSATSGTGITF. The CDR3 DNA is TGTGCCAGCAGCGCCACTTCTGGGACAGGGATAACCTTC.

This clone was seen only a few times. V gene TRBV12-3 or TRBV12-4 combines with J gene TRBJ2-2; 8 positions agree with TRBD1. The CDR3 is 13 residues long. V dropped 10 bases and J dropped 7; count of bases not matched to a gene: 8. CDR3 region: CATGQGPGGELFF. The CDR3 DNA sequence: TGTGCCACCGGACAGGGACCTGGCGGGGAGCTGTTTTTT.

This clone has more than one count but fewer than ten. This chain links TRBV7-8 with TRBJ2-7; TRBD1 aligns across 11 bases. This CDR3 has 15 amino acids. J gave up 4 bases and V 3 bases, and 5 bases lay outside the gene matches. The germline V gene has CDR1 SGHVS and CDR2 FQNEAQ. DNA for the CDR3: TGTGCCAGCAGCTTCGTAGGACAGGGGGCTTACGAGCAGTACGTC. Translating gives CASSFVGQGAYEQYV.

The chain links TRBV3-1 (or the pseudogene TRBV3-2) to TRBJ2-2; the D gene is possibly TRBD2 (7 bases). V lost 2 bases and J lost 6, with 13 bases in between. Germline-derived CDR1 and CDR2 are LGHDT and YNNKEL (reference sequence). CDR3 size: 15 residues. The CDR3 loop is CASSQNGGPAGELFF. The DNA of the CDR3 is TGTGCCAGCAGCCAAAACGGGGGGCCGGCCGGGGAGCTGTTTTTT.